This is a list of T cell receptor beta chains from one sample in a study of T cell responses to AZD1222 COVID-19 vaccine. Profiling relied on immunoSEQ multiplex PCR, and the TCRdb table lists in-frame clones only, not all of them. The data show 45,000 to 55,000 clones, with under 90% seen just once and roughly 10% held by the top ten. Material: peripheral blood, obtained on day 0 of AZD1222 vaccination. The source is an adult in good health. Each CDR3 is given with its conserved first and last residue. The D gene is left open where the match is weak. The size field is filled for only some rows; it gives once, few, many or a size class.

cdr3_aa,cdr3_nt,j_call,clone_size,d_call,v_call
CATSPGGQANEKLFF,TGTGCCACCAGTCCAGGGGGGCAAGCTAATGAAAAACTGTTTTTT,TRBJ1-4,-,TRBD1,TRBV24-1
CASSIILAGGSYEQYF,TGTGCCAGCAGCATTATTTTAGCAGGGGGCTCCTACGAGCAGTACTTC,TRBJ2-7,-,TRBD1,TRBV28
CASSFTRVTGELFF,TGTGCCAGCAGCTTTACAAGGGTCACCGGGGAGCTGTTTTTT,TRBJ2-2,once,-,TRBV7-2
CASGDRGRTWNTEAFF,TGTGCCAGCGGTGACAGGGGGCGAACCTGGAACACTGAAGCTTTCTTT,TRBJ1-1,-,TRBD1,TRBV28
CASSLVGPNTEAFF,TGCGCCAGCAGCTTGGTGGGGCCGAACACTGAAGCTTTCTTT,TRBJ1-1,-,-,TRBV5-1
CASSFTPGLNEKLFF,TGTGCCAGCAGTTTTACTCCGGGGCTTAATGAAAAACTGTTTTTT,TRBJ1-4,few,-,TRBV27
CSVRQEFNQPQHF,TGCAGCGTTAGACAGGAGTTCAATCAGCCCCAGCATTTT,TRBJ1-5,-,-,TRBV29-1
CASSLEVLGDSSRQYF,TGTGCCAGCAGCTTAGAAGTCTTAGGGGACTCCTCACGGCAGTACTTC,TRBJ2-7,once,-,TRBV7-9
CATAGGPSGNTIYF,TGTGCCACCGCGGGAGGGCCCTCTGGAAACACCATATATTTT,TRBJ1-3,-,-,TRBV15
CASSLTDPSYEQYF,TGTGCCAGCAGCTTGACAGACCCATCCTACGAGCAGTACTTC,TRBJ2-7,-,-,TRBV5-5
CASSPPGSWSGNTIYF,TGTGCCAGCTCACCACCAGGCTCATGGTCTGGAAACACCATATATTTT,TRBJ1-3,once,-,TRBV18
CASSRNQGANEKLFF,TGCGCCAGCAGCAGGAATCAGGGGGCAAATGAAAAACTGTTTTTT,TRBJ1-4,-,TRBD1,TRBV5-1
CATSDSARAAFYEQYF,TGTGCCACCAGTGATTCGGCTCGAGCAGCTTTCTACGAGCAGTACTTC,TRBJ2-7,-,-,TRBV24-1
CASSRGHRDSSYEQYF,TGCGCCAGCAGCCGGGGACACCGGGACTCCTCCTACGAGCAGTACTTC,TRBJ2-7,medium-sized,-,TRBV5-1
CASSARDNSPLHF,TGTGCCAGTAGTGCCAGGGATAATTCACCCCTCCACTTT,TRBJ1-6,-,-,TRBV19
CASSLVRIYEQFF,TGTGCCAGCAGCTTGGTTCGTATATATGAGCAGTTCTTC,TRBJ2-1,-,-,TRBV5-8
CASSAGTGGFLNTEAFF,TGTGCCAGCAGCGCCGGGACAGGGGGCTTCCTCAACACTGAAGCTTTCTTT,TRBJ1-1,-,TRBD1,TRBV5-8
CASSARLEGDTQYF,TGTGCCAGCAGCGCGCGACTAGAAGGGGATACGCAGTATTTT,TRBJ2-3,-,-,TRBV9
CASSEAIGRFYEQYF,TGTGCCAGCAGTGAAGCGATAGGGCGGTTCTACGAGCAGTACTTC,TRBJ2-7,-,-,TRBV6-4
CASSPPGGLVDGYTF,TGCGCCAGCAGCCCTCCAGGGGGTTTGGTGGATGGCTACACCTTC,TRBJ1-2,-,TRBD1,TRBV4-1
CASSFVGWEKLFF,TGTGCCAGCAGTTTCGTCGGGTGGGAAAAACTGTTTTTT,TRBJ1-4,once,-,TRBV12-3/TRBV12-4
CASSESEGAGGQPQHF,TGTGCCAGCAGTGAGTCCGAGGGGGCGGGTGGTCAGCCCCAGCATTTT,TRBJ1-5,few,TRBD1,TRBV6-1
CASSFTGIYSGNTIYF,TGCGCCAGCAGCTTTACAGGAATCTACTCTGGAAACACCATATATTTT,TRBJ1-3,-,-,TRBV5-1
CASSPWPGDTEAFF,TGTGCCAGCAGCCCATGGCCGGGGGACACTGAAGCTTTCTTT,TRBJ1-1,-,-,TRBV7-2
CASSLFGGELFF,TGTGCCAGCAGTTTATTCGGCGGGGAGCTGTTTTTT,TRBJ2-2,-,-,TRBV12-3/TRBV12-4
CASSPQATGGSDTQYF,TGCGCCAGCAGCCCGCAAGCTACAGGGGGTTCAGATACGCAGTATTTT,TRBJ2-3,-,TRBD1,TRBV5-1
CASSLGAAGYNEQFF,TGTGCTAGCAGCTTAGGGGCAGCAGGATACAATGAGCAGTTCTTC,TRBJ2-1,-,-,TRBV7-7
CASGSQGFYNSPLHF,TGTGCTAGTGGTTCTCAGGGTTTCTATAATTCACCCCTCCACTTT,TRBJ1-6,-,-,TRBV12-5
CASSSQGGLTANYGYTF,TGTGCCAGCAGCTCACAAGGGGGACTCACAGCTAACTATGGCTACACCTTC,TRBJ1-2,-,-,TRBV7-8
CASSPDRVSPLHF,TGTGCCAGCAGTCCCGACAGGGTTTCACCCCTCCACTTT,TRBJ1-6,-,TRBD1,TRBV6-6
CSGDRGNTEAFF,TGCAGCGGTGACAGGGGGAACACTGAAGCTTTCTTT,TRBJ1-1,-,TRBD1,TRBV29-1
CASSLAASPKGEKLFF,TGCGCCAGCAGCTTGGCCGCGTCACCGAAGGGTGAAAAACTGTTTTTT,TRBJ1-4,-,-,TRBV5-1
CASSSGGGSSTDTQYF,TGTGCCAGCAGCTCAGGGGGCGGATCTAGCACAGATACGCAGTATTTT,TRBJ2-3,-,TRBD1,TRBV7-9
CASSPWGTEAFF,TGTGCCAGCAGCCCCTGGGGCACTGAAGCTTTCTTT,TRBJ1-1,-,-,TRBV14
CASSSGTGNTEAFF,TGTGCCAGCAGCTCAGGGACTGGGAACACTGAAGCTTTCTTT,TRBJ1-1,-,-,TRBV7-8
CASSFRTDYNSPLHF,TGTGCCAGCAGCTTCAGGACGGATTATAATTCACCCCTCCACTTT,TRBJ1-6,-,-,TRBV5-8
CASSPRGGNYNSPLHF,TGTGCCAGCAGCCCACGAGGGGGAAACTATAATTCACCCCTCCACTTT,TRBJ1-6,-,-,TRBV9
CASMGGAGGIDYNEQFF,TGCGCCAGCATGGGTGGTGCAGGGGGAATCGATTACAATGAGCAGTTCTTC,TRBJ2-1,-,TRBD1,TRBV5-1
CASRGRGGQMNTEAFF,TGTGCCAGCAGGGGGCGAGGGGGGCAAATGAACACTGAAGCTTTCTTT,TRBJ1-1,-,-,TRBV27
CASSPYGGGGLSNEQFF,TGTGCCAGCAGCCCATATGGGGGAGGAGGGCTTTCCAATGAGCAGTTCTTC,TRBJ2-1,-,-,TRBV5-5
CASSLEGLAEAFF,TGCGCCAGCAGCTTGGAGGGGTTAGCTGAAGCTTTCTTT,TRBJ1-1,few,-,TRBV5-1